This T cell receptor beta chain is drawn from a study of blood T cell repertoires in COVID-19. Study in general: The United States, Italy and Spain were the sources of the acute and convalescent COVID-19 samples.

Per the authors' pipeline: Amplifying reference gene primers gave estimates of nucleated cell counts. Sequenced by immunoSEQ multiplex PCR; TCRdb stores in-frame clones only, minus some. The V and J calls and the clone size are those of that table, but D and trimming were determined from the DNA. In the table there are more than 40,000 clones, approximately 88% of which are singletons. This CDR3 spans 14 amino acids. V lost 5 bases and J lost 5; bases outside the gene matches: 7. CDR1 is SGHVS, CDR2 FQNEAQ, per germline. This clonotype was obtained from a man aged 45-60 years with active COVID-19. The V call is TRBV7-8, the J call TRBJ1-1, with TRBD1 identical over 8 bases. Sequencing was carried out using peripheral blood. This CDR3 reads CASSARTGSTEAFF. CDR3 nucleotide sequence: TGTGCCAGCAGCGCTCGGACAGGGTCGACTGAAGCTTTCTTT.